The 9 T cell receptor beta chains below all came from one sample that was sequenced in a study of response to subunit inactivated influenza vaccine. Each CDR3 protein is one row after TCRdb ran MiXCR on the RT-PCR reads. The data contain almost 250,000 distinct CDR3 sequences, 12% of them singletons. The sample consisted of non-naive T cells sorted from PBMCs, taken 14 days before vaccination. These receptors originate from a man in his fifties or sixties who received an inactivated influenza vaccine.

The chain uses TRBV7-2 and TRBJ1-3; TRBD1 matches at 9 bases. This CDR3 spans 14 amino acids. Germline V gene sequence: CDR1 SGHTA, CDR2 FQGNSA. V was clipped by 7 bases and J by 2 bases; unmatched bases: 3. CDR3 DNA sequence: TGTGCCAGCACCGGGACAGGGACTGGAAACACCATATATTTT. It codes for CASTGTGTGNTIYF.

V is TRBV7-9 and J is TRBJ1-5; D unresolved. V was clipped by 2 bases and J by 0 bases, with 8 bases between them. The CDR3 totals 15 residues. In germline, CDR1 is SEHNR, CDR2 FQNEAQ (reference sequence). DNA of the CDR3: TGTGCCAGCAGCTTAAACGGCCATAGCAATCAGCCCCAGCATTTT. It specifies CASSLNGHSNQPQHF.

The V gene is TRBV11-2, the J gene TRBJ1-1; the D is unclear. The length of the CDR3 is 13 residues. Germline CDR1 and CDR2: SGHAT and FQNNGV. V lost 1 base to trimming and J lost 4 bases, with 7 bases between them. The CDR3 DNA follows: TGTGCCAGCAGCTTAGGGCAGCGCACTGAAGCTTTCTTT. This sequence encodes CASSLGQRTEAFF.

This clonotype was picked up many times. The rearrangement links TRBV7-8 to TRBJ2-5; weak D call: TRBD2 (6 bases). The CDR3 loop spans 12 amino acids. CDR1 is SGHVS and CDR2 is FQNEAQ in the germline V gene. The V and J ends lost 6 bases and 1 base respectively, with 6 bases between them. The CDR3: CASRGGQETQYF. The CDR3 DNA reads TGTGCCAGCAGGGGGGGCCAAGAGACCCAGTACTTC.

The chain joins TRBV5-1 to TRBJ2-7, with 10 bases matching TRBD1. There are 15 residues in the CDR3. Trimming removed 0 bases from V and 5 bases from J; junction bases left unmatched: 5. The germline V gene has CDR1 SGHRS and CDR2 YFSETQ. In DNA form, the CDR3 reads TGCGCCAGCAGCTTGGCGGGACAGGGGTCCCACGAGCAGTACTTC. This encodes CASSLAGQGSHEQYF.

About this clonotype itself: One end of the junction varies from germline; a read error may be responsible. The chain recombines TRBV20-1 with TRBJ2-5; D possibly corresponds to TRBD2 (7 bases). The CDR3 loop spans 16 amino acids. Germline CDR1 is DFQATT and CDR2 is SNEGSKA (reference sequence). As DNA, the CDR3 is TGCTGTGCTAGAGCGAGGACTAGGGGGGGGCAAGAGACCCAGTACTTC. It is translated as CCARARTRGGQETQYF.

This clonotype has just a few counts. The DNA of the CDR3 is TGTGCCAGCAGTTATAACTTTCGAAGGGACAGCCAAAACTACAATGAGCAGTTCTTC. Its translation is CASSYNFRRDSQNYNEQFF. V usage is TRBV6-2 or TRBV6-3 and J usage is TRBJ2-1; 7 bases match TRBD1. The V gene end was trimmed by 3 bases and the J gene end by 3 bases; junction bases not matched to a gene: 17. Per the germline V gene, CDR1 is MNHEY and CDR2 is SVGEGT. The CDR3 extends over 19 amino acids.

This chain joins TRBV7-7 and TRBJ2-5; D is ambiguous. CDR1 and CDR2 from the germline V gene are SSHAT and FNYEAQ (reference sequence). The CDR3 is 14 residues long. CDR3 protein: CASCPGEGQETQYF. CDR3 bases: TGTGCTAGCTGCCCAGGTGAAGGTCAAGAGACCCAGTACTTC.

Only a few counts were recorded for this clonotype. The V and J genes are TRBV20-1 and TRBJ2-3, with 8 bases lining up with TRBD2. Looked up from germline, CDR1 is DFQATT and CDR2 is SNEGSKA (reference sequence). The CDR3 covers 16 residues. V lost 1 base and J lost 5; bases outside the gene matches: 11. In nucleotides, the CDR3 is TGCAGTGCTAGAGGGCCTGGGAGCGGGGGCTTAGATACGCAGTATTTT. Protein: CSARGPGSGGLDTQYF.